This T cell receptor (beta chain) is from a study of graft-versus-host responses after intestinal transplantation. Study-level findings and limits: Allograft clonal ratios (graft-versus-host to host-versus-graft) were high in patients who had graft-donor T cell macrochimerism. GvH clones appeared in recipient marrow, some first in ileum or blood.

Of note for this clone: Antigen specificity is unknown.

Some clones are missing from TCRdb's copy, which holds only in-frame ones; the method was immunoSEQ multiplex PCR. The repertoire holds nearly 90,000 clones, with around four fifths as singletons. CDR3 length equals 16 residues. Per germline, CDR1 SGHDN and CDR2 FVKESK. V was pared by 0 bases and J by 0 bases, with 8 bases between. J is TRBJ1-4 and V is TRBV14, with a tentative D call TRBD1 (6 bases). This receptor was taken from a human donor who received an intestinal transplant. Source: unstimulated CD8+ T cells sorted from spleen or lymph node cells, taken before intestinal transplant. CDR3 amino acids: CASSQEGGATNEKLFF. The CDR3 nucleotides read TGTGCCAGCAGCCAAGAAGGGGGAGCAACTAATGAAAAACTGTTTTTT.